This section outlines one T cell receptor (beta chain) sequence together with its context. Antigen: not known. Germline loops: CDR1 MNHEY, CDR2 SVGAGI. The CDR3 has 14 residues. J gave up 1 base and V 7 bases, and 3 bases lay outside the gene matches. Repertoires were generated with immunoSEQ multiplex PCR, while TCRdb's copy carries only in-frame clones and drops some. The table records several thousand clones, 70% to 80% of them present only once. The data derive from a study of immune cell composition in non-small cell lung cancer. Findings of the study overall: Overall clonality, unlike maximal tumour-associated clone frequency, did not predict TIL reactivity. Clones >0.5% enriched in tumour were rarer in adenocarcinoma (roughly 33%) than squamous (approximately 80%).

Input material: lung tumor tissue. The clonotype comes from a human donor with non-small cell lung cancer. The J gene is TRBJ2-1, the V gene TRBV6-5, with 8 bases identical to TRBD2. The DNA of the CDR3 is TGTGCCAGCACCTCTAGCGGGTCCTACAATGAGCAGTTCTTC. As protein: CASTSSGSYNEQFF.